Below, 26 T cell receptor beta chains from the same sample are listed, as sequenced in a study of T cell responses to AZD1222 COVID-19 vaccine. Profiling relied on immunoSEQ multiplex PCR, and the TCRdb table lists in-frame clones only, not all of them. The table records about 170,000 clones, roughly nine tenths of them present only once. The source material was peripheral blood, sampled on day 0 of AZD1222 vaccination. The receptors derive from an adult in good health.

This chain connects TRBV5-1 to TRBJ1-5; TRBD1 matches at 7 bases. The germline gives CDR1 SGHRS, CDR2 YFSETQ. The CDR3 covers 14 residues. Trimming cost V 4 bases and J 13 bases; bases outside gene matches: 14. Here the CDR3 DNA reads TGCGCCAGCAGCCAGGGGGGGCCCCAGGATTCACAGCATTTT. Translation gives CASSQGGPQDSQHF.

This sequence joins TRBV30 and TRBJ2-1; D not certain. Deletions cut 5 bases from V and 1 base from J, with 9 bases between. Germline CDR1 reads GTSNPN; CDR2 reads SVGIG (reference sequence). CDR3 length equals 13 residues. CDR3 sequence reads: CAWGSISYNEQFF. CDR3 sequence (DNA): TGTGCCTGGGGGTCGATTTCCTACAATGAGCAGTTCTTC.

The chain recombines TRBV4-1 with TRBJ1-2; D perhaps matches TRBD1 (6 bases). Germline CDR1 and CDR2: MGHRA and YSYEKL. The CDR3 totals 13 residues. Trimming took 5 bases from V and 3 from J, leaving 10 bases between them. CDR3 loop: CASSVQGDYGYTF. In DNA form, the CDR3 reads TGCGCCAGCAGCGTACAGGGTGACTATGGCTACACCTTC.

The CDR3 sequence is CASGTNYGYTF. The CDR3 DNA sequence: TGTGCCAGCGGGACTAACTATGGCTACACCTTC. The chain joins TRBV7-9 to TRBJ1-2; D unresolved. Trimming took off 8 bases at V and 0 bases at J, with 4 bases between the two ends. Germline CDR1 and CDR2: SEHNR and FQNEAQ (reference sequence). The CDR3 spans 11 residues.

This rearrangement joins TRBV6-1 to TRBJ1-3; 8 bases fit TRBD1. Looked up from germline, CDR1 is MNHNS and CDR2 is SASEGT. The CDR3 runs to 17 residues. Trimming cost V 3 bases and J 0 bases; bases outside gene matches: 7. CDR3 DNA: TGTGCCAGCAGTGATCCAGGACAGGGTTACTCTGGAAACACCATATATTTT. Translation gives CASSDPGQGYSGNTIYF.

The gene calls are TRBV7-8 and TRBJ1-5, with 9 bases identical to TRBD1. Germline loops: CDR1 SGHVS, CDR2 FQNEAQ. The CDR3 is 16 residues long. The junction had 9 bases not matched to a gene; V was cut back by 2 bases and J by 7 bases. CDR3 bases: TGTGCCAGCAGCTTACGGGTACAGGGGGCAGGACAGCCCCAGCATTTT. Translation gives CASSLRVQGAGQPQHF.

The chain carries TRBV4-2 and TRBJ2-2, with D tentatively TRBD1 or TRBD2 (5 bases each). CDR1 and CDR2 from the germline V gene are LGHNA and YNFKEQ. The CDR3 sequence is 16 residues long. V was pared by 0 bases and J by 1 base, with 9 bases between. The CDR3 nucleotides are TGTGCCAGCAGCCAAGAAGGGACCTGGAACACCGGGGAGCTGTTTTTT. This encodes CASSQEGTWNTGELFF.

This chain connects TRBV29-1 to TRBJ1-5; D is perhaps TRBD1 (6 bases). The CDR3 runs to 13 residues. Trimming removed 6 bases from V and 7 bases from J, with 16 bases in between. From germline, CDR1 is SQVTM and CDR2 ANQGSEA. In DNA, the CDR3 is TGCAGCGTCCAAGGGGGGGGCTCACAGCCCCAGCATTTT. Its protein is CSVQGGGSQPQHF.

J is TRBJ1-1 and V is TRBV5-1; D might be TRBD1 (6 bases). Germline V gene sequence: CDR1 SGHRS, CDR2 YFSETQ. The CDR3 spans 14 residues. The V end was cut by 4 bases, the J end by 0 bases, with 10 bases between. CDR3 coding DNA: TGCGCCAGCAGCAGGACAGCAATGAACACTGAAGCTTTCTTT. This codes for CASSRTAMNTEAFF.

The genes are TRBV28 and TRBJ1-5; no firm D call. Trimming removed 6 bases at V and 4 bases at J, with 19 bases between. This CDR3 comprises 16 residues. Germline CDR1 is MDHEN and CDR2 is SYDVKM. CDR3 sequence (DNA): TGTGCCAGCAGCCGATCCAGGACTTCTGGGAATCAGCCCCAGCATTTT. Its translation: CASSRSRTSGNQPQHF.

This chain connects TRBV2 to TRBJ2-2; D is unclear. Trimming shortened V by 7 bases and J by 2 bases, and 11 bases separated the two germline ends. This CDR3 has 14 amino acids. The V gene's germline CDR1 is SNHLY and CDR2 FYNNEI. CDR3 sequence: CASTRTANTGELFF. CDR3 in DNA: TGTGCCAGCACCAGGACGGCCAACACCGGGGAGCTGTTTTTT. The full variable domain, completed using reference TRBV2 and TRBJ2-2, is EPEVTQTPSHQVTQMGQEVILRCVPISNHLYFYWYRQILGQKVEFLVSFYNNEISEKSEIFDDQFSVERPDGSNFTLKIRSTKLEDSAMYFCASTRTANTGELFFGEGSRLTVL.

This clone turned up a few times. The chain is built from TRBV10-2 and TRBJ2-2; 8 bases line up with TRBD2. J gave up 7 bases and V 6 bases, and 4 bases lay outside the gene matches. The CDR3 contains 13 residues. Germline-derived CDR1 and CDR2 are WSHSY and SAAADI. CDR3 protein: CASRAGGVGELFF. In nucleotides, the CDR3 is TGCGCCAGCAGGGCGGGAGGAGTCGGGGAGCTGTTTTTT.

V is TRBV10-3 and J is TRBJ2-7; D assignment may be TRBD1 or TRBD2 (5 bases each). This CDR3 spans 15 amino acids. Germline V gives CDR1 ENHRY, CDR2 SYGVKD. V was clipped by 0 bases and J by 2 bases, with 11 bases between them. CDR3 protein: CAISESRAGPYEQYF. CDR3 nucleotide sequence: TGTGCCATCAGTGAGTCGAGGGCAGGGCCCTACGAGCAGTACTTC.

The V and J genes are TRBV4-1 and TRBJ2-2, with D hard to call. The CDR3 covers 14 residues. CDR1 is MGHRA and CDR2 is YSYEKL in the germline V gene. Trimming left V 0 bases short and J 6 bases short, with 8 bases between. CDR3 sequence reads: CASSQDQVSGELFF. The CDR3 region has the DNA TGCGCCAGCAGCCAAGATCAAGTGTCCGGGGAGCTGTTTTTT.

The genes are TRBV9 and TRBJ2-1; TRBD1 might be the D (5 bases). The CDR3 runs 15 residues. Germline V CDR1 and CDR2: SGDLS, YYNGEE. V was pared by 0 bases and J by 1 base, with 8 bases between. DNA of the CDR3: TGTGCCAGCAGCGTAGAGCAGGGATCCTACAATGAGCAGTTCTTC. Translating gives CASSVEQGSYNEQFF. The whole variable domain, remainder taken from reference TRBV9 and TRBJ2-1, is DSGVTQTPKHLITATGQRVTLRCSPRSGDLSVYWYQQSLDQGLQFLIQYYNGEERAKGNILERFSAQQFPDLHSELNLSSLELGDSALYFCASSVEQGSYNEQFFGPGTRLTVL.

The V and J genes are TRBV27 and TRBJ2-6; 8 bases align to TRBD1. This CDR3 has 15 amino acids. V shed 7 bases, J shed 0 bases, and the junction held 2 bases outside the gene matches. CDR1 and CDR2 (germline): MNHEY, SMNVEV (reference sequence). The CDR3 sequence is CASTGGRSGANVLTF. The CDR3 region has the DNA TGTGCCAGCACAGGGGGCCGCTCTGGGGCCAACGTCCTGACTTTC.

This chain links TRBV21-1 with TRBJ2-7; TRBD1, the table's D call, lacks a check against the DNA. TRBV21-1 is marked as a pseudogene. The CDR3 extends over 12 amino acids. CDR3 sequence (DNA): TGTGCCAGCAGCAGCCCAGGGTACGAGCAGTACGTC. The encoded protein is CASSSPGYEQYV.

This clone was found once. The chain recombines TRBV28 with TRBJ2-6; D gene uncertain. V lost 4 bases and J 0 bases, leaving 10 bases between the germline ends. The V gene's germline CDR1 is MDHEN and CDR2 SYDVKM. The CDR3 has 16 residues. The CDR3 loop is CASSSPTSSGANVLTF. As DNA, the CDR3 is TGTGCCAGCAGTTCCCCCACAAGCTCTGGGGCCAACGTCCTGACTTTC.

The chain has TRBV6-6 and TRBJ1-3, with TRBD1 identical over 7 bases. The CDR3 is 14 residues long. V was pared by 5 bases and J by 2 bases, with 3 bases of the junction left unmatched. The germline V gene encodes CDR1 MNHNY and CDR2 SVGAGI (reference sequence). The DNA of the CDR3 is TGTGCCAGCAGTGGGACAGCGACTGGAAACACCATATATTTT. Residues: CASSGTATGNTIYF.

V gene TRBV5-1 combines with J gene TRBJ2-7; 7 bases fit TRBD2. V lost 0 bases, J lost 6 bases, and 12 bases stayed unmatched. Germline CDR1 SGHRS, CDR2 YFSETQ. CDR3 length equals 16 residues. The DNA for the CDR3 is TGCGCCAGCAGCTTGGCCACGAGGGAGGGCCTGGGCGAGCAGTACTTC. This encodes CASSLATREGLGEQYF.

V is TRBV28 and J is TRBJ1-6; 11 bases are shared with TRBD1. J gave up 7 bases and V 7 bases, and 9 bases lay outside the gene matches. The CDR3 spans 16 residues. Germline assignment: CDR1 MDHEN and CDR2 SYDVKM. The CDR3 sequence is CASTQPDRGRNSPLHF. In DNA, the CDR3 is TGTGCCAGCACCCAACCGGACAGGGGGCGCAATTCACCCCTCCACTTT.

This rearrangement joins TRBV20-1 to TRBJ1-5; tentatively, D is TRBD1 (6 bases). The CDR3 covers 14 residues. The ends were cut back, 3 bases at V and 4 bases at J, with 13 bases in the middle. Germline-derived CDR1 and CDR2 are DFQATT and SNEGSKA (reference sequence). CDR3 DNA sequence: TGCAGTGCTAGTTCGGGGGCTGGTAATCAGCCCCAGCATTTT. Translated, it gives CSASSGAGNQPQHF.

The chain uses TRBV6-6 and TRBJ2-1; TRBD2 agrees at 15 bases. In germline, CDR1 is MNHNY, CDR2 SVGAGI (reference sequence). V lost 5 bases to trimming and J lost 5 bases; unmatched junction nucleotides: 7. The CDR3 runs 17 residues. CDR3 bases: TGTGCCAGCAGTCCTGGCGGACTAGCGGGAGGGAACAATGAGCAGTTCTTC. Translation gives CASSPGGLAGGNNEQFF.

V usage is TRBV2 and J usage is TRBJ1-3; TRBD1 is a possible D gene (6 bases). The germline gives CDR1 SNHLY, CDR2 FYNNEI. Trimming removed 5 bases at V and 3 bases at J, with 11 bases between. This CDR3 has 14 residues. CDR3 sequence reads: CASSTAGVGNTIYF. The CDR3 DNA is TGTGCCAGCAGTACGGCAGGGGTTGGAAACACCATATATTTT.

The genes are TRBV30 and TRBJ1-2; no reliable D call. Germline loops: CDR1 GTSNPN, CDR2 SVGIG (reference sequence). V was trimmed by 0 bases and J by 5 bases, leaving 13 bases between them. The CDR3 totals 14 residues. The DNA of the CDR3 is TGTGCCTGGAGTGTAGGCGATGTGAGGTATGGCTACACCTTC. Its translation: CAWSVGDVRYGYTF. The full variable domain, its missing parts supplied by reference TRBV30 and TRBJ1-2, is SQTIHQWPATLVQPVGSPLSLECTVEGTSNPNLYWYRQAAGRGLQLLFYSVGIGQISSEVPQNLSASRPQDRQFILSSKKLLLSDSGFYLCAWSVGDVRYGYTFGSGTRLTVV.

The rearrangement joins TRBV2 to TRBJ2-2; 7 bases map to TRBD2. The length of the CDR3 is 15 residues. Germline lookup yields CDR1 SNHLY and CDR2 FYNNEI. J gave up 4 bases and V 1 base, and 3 bases lay outside the gene matches. CDR3 loop: CASSEVRTSTGELFF. CDR3 in DNA: TGTGCCAGCAGTGAAGTTAGGACTAGCACCGGGGAGCTGTTTTTT.